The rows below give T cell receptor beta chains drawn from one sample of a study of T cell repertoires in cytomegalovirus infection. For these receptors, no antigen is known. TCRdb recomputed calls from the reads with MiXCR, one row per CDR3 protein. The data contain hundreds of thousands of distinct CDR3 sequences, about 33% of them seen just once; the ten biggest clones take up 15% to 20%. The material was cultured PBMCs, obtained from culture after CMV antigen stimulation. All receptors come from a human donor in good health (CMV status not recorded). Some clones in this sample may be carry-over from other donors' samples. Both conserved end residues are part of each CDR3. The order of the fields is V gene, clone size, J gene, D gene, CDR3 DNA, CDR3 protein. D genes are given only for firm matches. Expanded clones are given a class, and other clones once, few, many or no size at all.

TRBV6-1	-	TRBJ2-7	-	TGTGCCAGCAGACGGGTTGCGCCACTCGAGGAGCAGTACTTC	CASRRVAPLEEQYF
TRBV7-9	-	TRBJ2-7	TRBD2	TGTGCCAGCAGCCCGCCTAGCGGACCCTACGAGCAGTACTTC	CASSPPSGPYEQYF
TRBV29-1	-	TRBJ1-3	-	TGCAGCGTTGGTCAGAGCTCTGGAAACACCATATATTTT	CSVGQSSGNTIYF
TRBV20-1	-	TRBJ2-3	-	TGCAGTGCCAAACCCCTAACACAGCGGTCAGATACGCAGTATTTT	CSAKPLTQRSDTQYF
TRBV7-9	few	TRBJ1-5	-	TGTGCCGGCCCCGGACGCGACCAGCCCCAGCATTTT	CAGPGRDQPQHF
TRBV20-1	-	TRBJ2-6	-	TGCAGTGCTAGAGTCCAGGGCTCTGGGGCCAACGTCCTGACTTTC	CSARVQGSGANVLTF
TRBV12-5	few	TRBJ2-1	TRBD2	TGTGCTAGTGGACCCTCCTGGGGACTAGCGGGGAAGGGTGAGCAGTTCTTC	CASGPSWGLAGKGEQFF
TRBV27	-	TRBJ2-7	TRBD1	TGTGCCAGCAGTCTAGGGACAGGGTTCGCCTACGAGCAGTACTTC	CASSLGTGFAYEQYF
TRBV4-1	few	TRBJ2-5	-	TGCGCCAGCAGCCAGGGACCCTTAACGGGAGAGACCCAGTACTTC	CASSQGPLTGETQYF
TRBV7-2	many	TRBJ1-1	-	TGTGCCAGCAGCCCCAGGAGGGGAGGGGACACTGAAGCTTTCTTT	CASSPRRGGDTEAFF
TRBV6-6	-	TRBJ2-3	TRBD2	TGTGCCAGCAGTTACACAGCCCGGGGGGACGCCACAGATACGCAGTATTTT	CASSYTARGDATDTQYF
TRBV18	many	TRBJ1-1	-	TGTGCCAGCAGCCCCGGTAGGGACACTGAAGCTTTCTTT	CASSPGRDTEAFF
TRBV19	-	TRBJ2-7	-	TGTGCCAGTAGCGGAGTGGCAGGGGAGTCGTACGAGCAGTACTTC	CASSGVAGESYEQYF
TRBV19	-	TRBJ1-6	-	TGTGCCAGCTCGCCACCCCTCCACTTT	CASSPPLHF
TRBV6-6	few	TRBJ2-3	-	TGTGCCAGCAGTTACCCTCTCAGGGGAGGGGGGTACACAGATACGCAGTATTTT	CASSYPLRGGGYTDTQYF
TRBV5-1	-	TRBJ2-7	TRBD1	TGCGCCAGCCAGACAGGGATCGGCTACGAGCAGTACTTC	CASQTGIGYEQYF
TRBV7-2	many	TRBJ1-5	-	TGTGCCAGCAGCTCCCCGACGGGGAATCAGCCCCAGCATTTT	CASSSPTGNQPQHF
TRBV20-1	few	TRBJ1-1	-	TGCAGTGCTAGAGATCACGGGGAGGACGGTGAAGCTTTCTTT	CSARDHGEDGEAFF
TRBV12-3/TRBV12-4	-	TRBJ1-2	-	TGTGCCAGCAGTGAGGAATTGAAAGGTGGCTACCCCTTC	CASSEELKGGYPF
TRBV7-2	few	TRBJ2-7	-	TGTGCCAGCAGCTTGAGCTTGGCAAGAACGGGCGAGCAGTACTTC	CASSLSLARTGEQYF
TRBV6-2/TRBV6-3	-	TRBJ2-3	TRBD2	TGTGCCAGCAGCTTAAATTATCCGGGACTAGTTCTGGATACGCAGTATTTT	CASSLNYPGLVLDTQYF
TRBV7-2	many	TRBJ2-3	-	TGTGCCAGCAGCTTAGCCATCGGGGGCACAGATACGCAGTATTTT	CASSLAIGGTDTQYF
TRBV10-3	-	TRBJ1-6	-	TGTGCCGCCGCCGCGACAGAGTCAAATTCACCCCTCCACTTT	CAAAATESNSPLHF
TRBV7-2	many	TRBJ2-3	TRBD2	TGTGCCAGCAGCATACTAGCGGGGGGGGTCACAGATACGCAGTATTTT	CASSILAGGVTDTQYF
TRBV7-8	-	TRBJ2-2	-	TGTGCCAGCAGCTTATATGGAAGGGGGAGTCGAGCGGCCGGGGAGCTGTTTTTT	CASSLYGRGSRAAGELFF
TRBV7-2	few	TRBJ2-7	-	TGTGCCAGCAGCTTAGTGGTGCGGGGAAGCTACGAGCAGTACTTC	CASSLVVRGSYEQYF
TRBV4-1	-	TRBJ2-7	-	TGCGCCAGCAGCCAAATAAGCGGCGGGGCCCACGAGCAGTACTTC	CASSQISGGAHEQYF
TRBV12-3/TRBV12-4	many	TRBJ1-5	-	TGTGCCAGCAGTTTTCAGGGAAGCGGGAATCAGCCCCAGCATTTT	CASSFQGSGNQPQHF
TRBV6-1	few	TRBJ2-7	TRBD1	TGTGCCAGCAGAAACTACAGGGGACCCTACGAGCAGTACTTC	CASRNYRGPYEQYF
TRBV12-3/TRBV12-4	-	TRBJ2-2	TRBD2	TGTGCCAGCAGTTTCAGGACTAGCGGGAGGGCCGGGGGCGGGGAGCTGTTTTTT	CASSFRTSGRAGGGELFF
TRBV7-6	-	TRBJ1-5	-	TGTGCCAGCAGCTTAGAGGAACATCAGCCCCAGCATTTT	CASSLEEHQPQHF
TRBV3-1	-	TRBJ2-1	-	TGTGCCAGCAGCCAAGATACTCCCCGCTCCTACAATGAGCAGTTCTTC	CASSQDTPRSYNEQFF
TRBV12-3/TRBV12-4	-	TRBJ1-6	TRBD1	TGTGCCAGCAGTTATGGGACAGCCGGTTCACCCCTCCACTTT	CASSYGTAGSPLHF
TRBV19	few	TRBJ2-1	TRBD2	TGTGCCAGCCAGGCGGGGGATGAGCAGTTCTTC	CASQAGDEQFF
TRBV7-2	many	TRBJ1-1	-	TGTGCCAGCAGCATCGGAGCGAACACTGAAGCTTTCTTT	CASSIGANTEAFF
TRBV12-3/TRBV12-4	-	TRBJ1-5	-	TGTGCCAGCAGGGCCTTTAGCAATCAGCCCCAGCATTTT	CASRAFSNQPQHF